One and the same sample provided the 28 T cell receptor beta chains below, sequenced in a study of shared clonotypes between healthy human individuals. Assay used: immunoSEQ multiplex PCR; TCRdb lists only in-frame clones, some missing. This sample has some 1,400,000 clones, with over 95% found just once. Sample: naive CD4+ T cells sorted from blood. Subset here: CD45RA+ positively selected. These receptors all stem from a man aged 30 to 39 in good health.

The rearrangement uses TRBV6-5 and TRBJ1-3, with no clear D. The CDR3 totals 15 residues. Between the trimmed V and J ends, which lost 6 bases and 0 bases, there was a span of 12 bases. Germline assignment: CDR1 MNHEY and CDR2 SVGAGI. The CDR3 coding sequence is TGTGCCAGCAGAAACGGGGTGTTCTCTGGAAACACCATATATTTT. Translation gives CASRNGVFSGNTIYF.

The CDR3 here is CASSPGLAGVGNEQFF. CDR3 sequence (DNA): TGTGCCAGCTCACCGGGACTAGCGGGAGTAGGGAATGAGCAGTTCTTC. The chain joins TRBV18 to TRBJ2-1; 14 bases align to TRBD2. The CDR3 extends over 16 amino acids. The germline CDR1 and CDR2 sequences are KGHSH and LQKENI. V shed 3 bases and J 7 bases; nucleotides not matched to a gene: 5.

In the case of this clone: At one of its ends the junction is not consistent with the germline gene, which may arise from a read error. V gene TRBV10-3 combines with J gene TRBJ1-2; the match to TRBD1 covers 10 bases. This CDR3 spans 11 amino acids. Per germline, CDR1 ENHRY and CDR2 SYGVKD. CDR3 loop: CAIREGQGVNF. The CDR3 nucleotides are TGTGCCATCAGGGAAGGACAGGGGGTGAACTTC.

This clone was counted a few times. This same CDR3 is encoded by further DNA sequences in the sample. This sequence joins TRBV6-1 and TRBJ2-7; unclear D gene. The germline gives CDR1 MNHNS, CDR2 SASEGT. V lost 3 bases and J lost 4, with 1 base in between. CDR3 size: 10 residues. The chain's CDR3 is CASSDYEQYF. As DNA, the CDR3 is TGTGCCAGCAGTGATTACGAGCAGTACTTC.

The chain combines TRBV10-3 with TRBJ2-7, with 9 bases matching TRBD1. The CDR3 has 14 residues. Germline lookup yields CDR1 ENHRY and CDR2 SYGVKD. With 6 bases clipped from V and 2 bases from J, the junction kept 5 bases outside the gene matches. CDR3: CAISEQGAAYEQYF. The CDR3 DNA follows: TGTGCCATCAGCGAACAGGGGGCCGCCTACGAGCAGTACTTC.

The chain couples TRBV5-1 to TRBJ2-1; D is perhaps TRBD1 (5 bases). The germline V and J ends were trimmed by 7 bases and 2 bases, with 10 bases remaining between them. Germline V gives CDR1 SGHRS, CDR2 YFSETQ. The CDR3 length is 13 residues. The CDR3 DNA reads as TGCGCCAGCGGGCTGGGGCCCTACAATGAGCAGTTCTTC. Amino acids: CASGLGPYNEQFF.

This rearrangement joins TRBV2 to TRBJ2-5; possible D gene TRBD2, 5 bases. The germline V gene encodes CDR1 SNHLY and CDR2 FYNNEI. V was cut by 10 bases and J by 4 bases, with 16 bases left in between. The CDR3 has 13 residues. The CDR3: CATAGEVRETQYF. CDR3 nucleotide sequence: TGTGCCACAGCCGGGGAAGTGCGAGAGACCCAGTACTTC.

This sequence joins TRBV7-6 and TRBJ2-1, with 8 nucleotides matching TRBD2. CDR1 SGHVS and CDR2 FNYEAQ come from the germline V gene. This CDR3 region has 17 residues. After removal of 3 bases from V and 5 bases from J, the junction contained 12 bases not matched to a gene. In DNA form, the CDR3 reads TGTGCCAGCAGCTTGGGACTAGGTCTAAGAACCGACAATGAGCAGTTCTTC. Amino acids: CASSLGLGLRTDNEQFF.

This clone appeared once. This chain connects TRBV27 to TRBJ2-7; D remains unclear. The CDR3 length is 14 residues. Germline assignment: CDR1 MNHEY and CDR2 SMNVEV (reference sequence). V was shortened by 8 bases and J by 6 bases, with 20 bases between the two germline ends. The CDR3 sequence: CASYPQQRSFEQYF. In nucleotides, the CDR3 is TGTGCCAGCTACCCTCAACAGAGGAGCTTCGAGCAGTACTTC.

This chain connects TRBV2 to TRBJ2-3; 15 positions agree with TRBD2. This CDR3 has 17 residues. CDR1 and CDR2 from the germline V gene are SNHLY and FYNNEI. The trim removed 4 bases at V and 6 bases at J, leaving 8 bases unmatched. DNA of the CDR3: TGTGCCAGCAGTGGGGGATCTGGGACTAGCGGGAGGGATACGCAGTATTTT. This translates into CASSGGSGTSGRDTQYF.

This clone was recorded only once. The gene calls are TRBV6-1 and TRBJ2-7; tentative D call: TRBD1 (5 bases). The germline V and J ends were trimmed by 3 bases and 1 base, with 10 bases remaining between them. The germline gives CDR1 MNHNS, CDR2 SASEGT. The CDR3 sequence is 14 residues long. As DNA, the CDR3 is TGTGCCAGCAGTGACCAGGGTGTTTCCTACGAGCAGTACTTC. It is translated as CASSDQGVSYEQYF.

The V and J genes are TRBV19 and TRBJ1-4; TRBD1 aligns across 8 bases. After removal of 5 bases from V and 0 bases from J, the junction contained 5 bases not matched to a gene. The CDR3 length is 16 residues. CDR1 is LNHDA, CDR2 SQIVND, per germline (reference sequence). In DNA form, the CDR3 reads TGTGCCAGTAGTGTAAAGGGACAGGCAACTAATGAAAAACTGTTTTTT. Translating it yields CASSVKGQATNEKLFF.

This chain uses TRBV21-1 with TRBJ2-1. TRBV21-1 is recorded as a pseudogene. This CDR3 is 12 amino acids long. CDR3 sequence: CASSHPWDEQFF. CDR3 in DNA: TGTGCCAGCAGCCATCCCTGGGATGAGCAGTTCTTC.

This chain joins TRBV5-1 and TRBJ2-3; TRBD2 aligns across 12 bases. Germline loops: CDR1 SGHRS, CDR2 YFSETQ. The junction had 4 bases not matched to a gene; V was cut back by 3 bases and J by 5 bases. This CDR3 region has 15 residues. CDR3 nucleotide sequence: TGCGCCAGCAGCTCTGGACTAGCGGGGAGAGATACGCAGTATTTT. As protein: CASSSGLAGRDTQYF.

V usage is TRBV28 and J usage is TRBJ1-5; the match to TRBD1 covers 7 bases. Losses at the gene ends were 5 bases for V and 2 bases for J; bases not matched to a gene: 6. The germline V gene has CDR1 MDHEN and CDR2 SYDVKM. The CDR3 consists of 15 residues. The chain's CDR3 is CASSPTGIGNQPQHF. The CDR3 DNA follows: TGTGCCAGCAGTCCGACAGGGATTGGCAATCAGCCCCAGCATTTT.

The chain recombines TRBV20-1 with TRBJ2-1; D unclear. The CDR3 runs to 11 residues. The V gene lost 4 bases and the J gene lost 7 bases, with 8 bases spanning the gap. Germline CDR1 and CDR2: DFQATT and SNEGSKA (reference sequence). CDR3: CSANSWNEQFF. CDR3 nucleotide sequence: TGCAGTGCTAACTCATGGAATGAGCAGTTCTTC.

This clone was observed once. J is TRBJ2-6 and V is TRBV27; D is undetermined. Trimming stripped 1 base from V and 4 bases from J, with 8 bases between. This CDR3 is built from 15 residues. Per the germline V gene, CDR1 is MNHEY and CDR2 is SMNVEV (reference sequence). This CDR3 is CASSLLDAGANVLTF. In DNA form, the CDR3 reads TGTGCCAGCAGTTTATTGGACGCAGGGGCCAACGTCCTGACTTTC.

The chain links TRBV28 to TRBJ2-1; D remains ambiguous. V was trimmed by 3 bases and J by 9 bases, leaving 18 bases between them. Germline lookup yields CDR1 MDHEN and CDR2 SYDVKM. The CDR3 covers 15 residues. The CDR3 DNA reads TGTGCCAGCAGTTTCCCCCAATCTTCATCGGTTGAGCAGTTCTTC. Its translation is CASSFPQSSSVEQFF.

The chain links TRBV9 to TRBJ1-3, with unresolved D. The CDR3 length is 15 residues. CDR1 SGDLS and CDR2 YYNGEE come from the germline V gene. The V end was cut by 0 bases, the J end by 2 bases, with 9 bases between. Here the CDR3 reads CASSVGTVPGNTIYF. DNA for the CDR3: TGTGCCAGCAGCGTAGGGACGGTTCCTGGAAACACCATATATTTT.

A note on this clone: In the same sample, other DNA sequences code for this CDR3. The chain couples TRBV7-9 to TRBJ2-1, with 8 bases identical to TRBD2. V shed 2 bases, J shed 1 base, and the junction held 1 base outside the gene matches. This CDR3 is 15 amino acids long. Germline-derived CDR1 and CDR2 are SEHNR and FQNEAQ (reference sequence). The CDR3 protein is CASSLLAGSYNEQFF. The CDR3 DNA follows: TGTGCCAGCAGCTTATTAGCGGGATCCTACAATGAGCAGTTCTTC. Variable domain in full (rest from reference TRBV7-9 and TRBJ2-1): DTGVSQNPRHKITKRGQNVTFRCDPISEHNRLYWYRQTLGQGPEFLTYFQNEAQLEKSRLLSDRFSAERPKGSFSTLEIQRTEQGDSAMYLCASSLLAGSYNEQFFGPGTRLTVL.

Note on this clone: The same CDR3 also results from other DNA sequences found in this sample. The chain couples TRBV18 to TRBJ2-7; maybe TRBD1 (6 bases). There are 14 residues in the CDR3. Germline values: CDR1 KGHSH, CDR2 LQKENI. The V end lost 3 bases, the J end lost 0 bases, and 9 bases lay between the germline ends. The chain's CDR3 is CASSPRDISYEQYF. As DNA, the CDR3 is TGTGCCAGCTCACCCCGGGACATCTCCTACGAGCAGTACTTC.

This clone has only one observation. The chain has TRBV7-2 and TRBJ2-1; tentatively, D is TRBD2 (6 bases). Trimming left V 5 bases short and J 1 base short, with 9 bases between. The CDR3 length is 14 residues. Germline CDR1 and CDR2: SGHTA and FQGNSA. The chain's CDR3 is CASSTAGSYNEQFF. Here the CDR3 DNA reads TGTGCCAGCAGCACGGCGGGGTCCTACAATGAGCAGTTCTTC.

This clone appeared once. The chain is built from TRBV11-2 and TRBJ2-3; D uncertain. Germline V gives CDR1 SGHAT, CDR2 FQNNGV. With 5 bases removed from V and 0 bases from J, the gap between germline ends came to 18 bases. The CDR3 is 17 residues long. The CDR3 nucleotides read TGTGCCAGCAGCGCCCGGACCCGGGTTTCCAGCACAGATACGCAGTATTTT. Residues: CASSARTRVSSTDTQYF.

This clone has only one observation. The chain employs TRBV11-2 and TRBJ1-5; D gene ambiguous. The CDR3 runs 13 residues. Trimming left V 3 bases short and J 2 bases short, with 5 bases between. In germline, CDR1 is SGHAT, CDR2 FQNNGV. The CDR3 nucleotides read TGTGCCAGCAGCTTTGTTGGCAATCAGCCCCAGCATTTT. It encodes CASSFVGNQPQHF.

Notes on this clone: Other DNA sequences in the sample encode the same CDR3. V usage is TRBV7-2 and J usage is TRBJ2-3; 10 bases align to TRBD2. The V gene end was trimmed by 1 base and the J gene end by 5 bases; junction bases not matched to a gene: 0. Germline V gives CDR1 SGHTA, CDR2 FQGNSA. CDR3 length: 14 amino acids. CDR3 amino acids: CASSLGLAGDTQYF. The CDR3 nucleotides read TGTGCCAGCAGCTTAGGACTAGCGGGAGATACGCAGTATTTT.

Comments on this clone: Other DNA sequences in the same sample also yield this CDR3. The gene calls are TRBV7-9 and TRBJ2-1, with unresolved D. V was shortened by 2 bases and J by 0 bases, with 2 bases between the two germline ends. CDR3 length: 13 amino acids. Per germline, CDR1 SEHNR and CDR2 FQNEAQ (reference sequence). CDR3 nucleotide sequence: TGTGCCAGCAGCTTAACCTCCTACAATGAGCAGTTCTTC. Translation gives CASSLTSYNEQFF.

V usage is TRBV21-1 and J usage is TRBJ2-3; the listed D gene, TRBD2, was not tested against the DNA. TRBV21-1 is marked as a pseudogene. The CDR3 is made up of 16 amino acids. CDR3 loop: CASSNRPSGSSDTQYF. CDR3 DNA: TGTGCCAGCAGCAACCGGCCTAGCGGGAGTAGCGATACGCAGTATTTT.

The chain is built from TRBV11-2 and TRBJ2-1; perhaps TRBD2 as D (6 bases). The CDR3 has 15 residues. The ends were cut back, 5 bases at V and 2 bases at J, with 13 bases in the middle. CDR1 is SGHAT, CDR2 FQNNGV, per germline. CDR3 DNA: TGTGCCAGCAGCCCCGTTACGGGAGCCTACAATGAGCAGTTCTTC. Translating it yields CASSPVTGAYNEQFF. The full variable domain, its missing parts supplied by reference TRBV11-2 and TRBJ2-1, is EAGVAQSPRYKIIEKRQSVAFWCNPISGHATLYWYQQILGQGPKLLIQFQNNGVVDDSQLPKDRFSAERLKGVDSTLKIQPAKLEDSAVYLCASSPVTGAYNEQFFGPGTRLTVL.